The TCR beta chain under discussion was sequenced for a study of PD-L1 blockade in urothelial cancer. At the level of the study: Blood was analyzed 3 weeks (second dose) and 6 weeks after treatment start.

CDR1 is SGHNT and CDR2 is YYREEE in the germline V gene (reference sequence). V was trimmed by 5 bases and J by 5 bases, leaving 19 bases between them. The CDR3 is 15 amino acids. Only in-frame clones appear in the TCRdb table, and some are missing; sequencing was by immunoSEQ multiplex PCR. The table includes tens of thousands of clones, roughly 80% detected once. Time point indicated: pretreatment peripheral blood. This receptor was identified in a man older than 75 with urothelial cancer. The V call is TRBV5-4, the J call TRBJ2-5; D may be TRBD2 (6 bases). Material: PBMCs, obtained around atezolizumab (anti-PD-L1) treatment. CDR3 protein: CASSSGWGSRETQYF. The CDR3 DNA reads TGTGCCAGCAGTAGCGGATGGGGGAGTCGGGAGACCCAGTACTTC.